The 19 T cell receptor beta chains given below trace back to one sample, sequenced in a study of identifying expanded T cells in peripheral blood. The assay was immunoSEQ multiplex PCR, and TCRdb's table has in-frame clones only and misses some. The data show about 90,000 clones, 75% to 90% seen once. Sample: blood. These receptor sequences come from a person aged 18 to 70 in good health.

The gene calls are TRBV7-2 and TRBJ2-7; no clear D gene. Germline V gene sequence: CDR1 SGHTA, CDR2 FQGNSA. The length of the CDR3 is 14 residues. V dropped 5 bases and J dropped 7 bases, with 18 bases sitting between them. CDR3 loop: CASSLTWQVREQYF. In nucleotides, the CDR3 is TGTGCCAGCAGCCTCACCTGGCAGGTTCGAGAGCAGTACTTC.

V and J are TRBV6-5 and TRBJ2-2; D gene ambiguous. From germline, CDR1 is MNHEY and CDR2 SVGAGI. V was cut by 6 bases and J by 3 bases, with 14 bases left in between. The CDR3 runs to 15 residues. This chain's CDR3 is CASSVGGSYTGELFF. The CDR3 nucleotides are TGTGCCAGCAGCGTAGGCGGATCGTACACCGGGGAGCTGTTTTTT.

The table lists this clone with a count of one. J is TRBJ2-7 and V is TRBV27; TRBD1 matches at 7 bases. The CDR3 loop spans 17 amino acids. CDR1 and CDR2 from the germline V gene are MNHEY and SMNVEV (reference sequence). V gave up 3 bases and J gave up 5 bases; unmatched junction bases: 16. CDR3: CASSFHLSQQGSHEQYF. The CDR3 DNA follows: TGTGCCAGCAGTTTCCATTTGAGCCAACAGGGGTCCCACGAGCAGTACTTC.

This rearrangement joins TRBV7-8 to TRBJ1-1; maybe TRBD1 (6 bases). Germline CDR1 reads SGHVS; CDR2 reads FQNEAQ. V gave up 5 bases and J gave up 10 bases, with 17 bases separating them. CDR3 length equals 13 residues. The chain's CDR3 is CASSLRQASPAFF. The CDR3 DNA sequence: TGTGCCAGCAGCCTCCGACAGGCCTCACCAGCTTTCTTT.

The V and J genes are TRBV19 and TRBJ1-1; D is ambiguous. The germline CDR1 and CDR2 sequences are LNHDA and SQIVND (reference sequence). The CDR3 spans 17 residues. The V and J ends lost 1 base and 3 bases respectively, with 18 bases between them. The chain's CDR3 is CASSIAGRRGGYTEAFF. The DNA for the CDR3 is TGTGCCAGTAGTATAGCCGGGAGACGGGGTGGATACACTGAAGCTTTCTTT.

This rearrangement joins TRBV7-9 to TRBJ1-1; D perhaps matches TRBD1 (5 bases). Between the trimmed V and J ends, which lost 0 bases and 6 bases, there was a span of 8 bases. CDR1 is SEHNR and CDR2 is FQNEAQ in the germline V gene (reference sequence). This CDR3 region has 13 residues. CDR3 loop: CASSLAGVAEAFF. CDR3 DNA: TGTGCCAGCAGCTTAGCAGGGGTGGCTGAAGCTTTCTTT.

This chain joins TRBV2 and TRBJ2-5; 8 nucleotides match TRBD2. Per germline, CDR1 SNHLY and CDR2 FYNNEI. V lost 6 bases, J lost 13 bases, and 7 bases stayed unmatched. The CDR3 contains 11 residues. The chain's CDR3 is CASRIPGLGYF. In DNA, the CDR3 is TGTGCCAGCAGGATCCCGGGACTAGGGTACTTC. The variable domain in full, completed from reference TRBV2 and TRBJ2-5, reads EPEVTQTPSHQVTQMGQEVILRCVPISNHLYFYWYRQILGQKVEFLVSFYNNEISEKSEIFDDQFSVERPDGSNFTLKIRSTKLEDSAMYFCASRIPGLGYFGPGTRLLVL.

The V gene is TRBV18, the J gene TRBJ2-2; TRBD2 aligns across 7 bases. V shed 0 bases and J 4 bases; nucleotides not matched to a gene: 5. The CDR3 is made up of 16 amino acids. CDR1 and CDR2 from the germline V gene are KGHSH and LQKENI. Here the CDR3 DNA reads TGTGCCAGCTCACCACCGGGGGGGGATCGCACCGGGGAGCTGTTTTTT. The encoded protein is CASSPPGGDRTGELFF.

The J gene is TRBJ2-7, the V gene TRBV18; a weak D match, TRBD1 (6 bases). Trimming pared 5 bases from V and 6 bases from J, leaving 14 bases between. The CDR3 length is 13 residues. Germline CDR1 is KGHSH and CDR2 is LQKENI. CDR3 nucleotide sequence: TGTGCCAGCTCATCAAACAGGGATCGCGAGCAGTACTTC. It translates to CASSSNRDREQYF.

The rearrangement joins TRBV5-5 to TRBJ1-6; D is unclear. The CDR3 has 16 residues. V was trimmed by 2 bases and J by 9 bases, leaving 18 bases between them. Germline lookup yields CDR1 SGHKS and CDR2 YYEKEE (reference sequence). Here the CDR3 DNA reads TGTGCCAGCAGCTTAGGTGGTCGGCAGTGGATTTCACCCCTCCACTTT. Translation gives CASSLGGRQWISPLHF.

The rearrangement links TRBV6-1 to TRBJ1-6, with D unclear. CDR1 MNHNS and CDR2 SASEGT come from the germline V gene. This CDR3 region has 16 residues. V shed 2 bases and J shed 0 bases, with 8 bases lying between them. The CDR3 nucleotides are TGTGCCAGCAGTGAATTGGAGGGCTCCTATAATTCACCCCTCCACTTT. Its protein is CASSELEGSYNSPLHF.

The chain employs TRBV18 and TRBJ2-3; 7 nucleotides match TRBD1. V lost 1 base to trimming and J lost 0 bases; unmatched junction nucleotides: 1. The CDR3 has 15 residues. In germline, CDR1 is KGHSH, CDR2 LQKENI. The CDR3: CASSPQTGSTDTQYF. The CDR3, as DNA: TGTGCCAGCTCACCACAGACAGGGAGCACAGATACGCAGTATTTT.

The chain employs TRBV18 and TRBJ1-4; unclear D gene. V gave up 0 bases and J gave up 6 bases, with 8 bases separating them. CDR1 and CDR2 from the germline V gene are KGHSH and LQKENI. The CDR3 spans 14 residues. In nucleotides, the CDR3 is TGTGCCAGCTCACCACCCCTACGAGATGAAAAACTGTTTTTT. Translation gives CASSPPLRDEKLFF.

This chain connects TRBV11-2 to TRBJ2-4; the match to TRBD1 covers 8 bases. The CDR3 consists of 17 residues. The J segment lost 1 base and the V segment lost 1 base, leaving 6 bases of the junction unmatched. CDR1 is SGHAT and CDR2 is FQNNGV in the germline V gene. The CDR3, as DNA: TGTGCCAGCAGCTTAGCCCGGGACAGGCGGGCCAAAAACATTCAGTACTTC. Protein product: CASSLARDRRAKNIQYF.

CDR3 amino acids: CASSLLGGYTGELFF. The CDR3 coding sequence is TGTGCCAGCAGTTTATTGGGGGGGTACACCGGGGAGCTGTTTTTT. The chain is built from TRBV27 and TRBJ2-2; 7 bases fit TRBD2. The CDR3 extends over 15 amino acids. Germline V gene data show CDR1 as MNHEY and CDR2 as SMNVEV (reference sequence). V was clipped by 1 base and J by 3 bases; unmatched bases: 2.

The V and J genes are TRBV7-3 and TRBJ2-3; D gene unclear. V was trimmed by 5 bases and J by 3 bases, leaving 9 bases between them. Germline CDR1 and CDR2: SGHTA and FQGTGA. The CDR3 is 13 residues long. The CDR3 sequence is CASSKQRTDTQYF. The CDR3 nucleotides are TGTGCCAGCAGCAAACAAAGGACAGATACGCAGTATTTT.

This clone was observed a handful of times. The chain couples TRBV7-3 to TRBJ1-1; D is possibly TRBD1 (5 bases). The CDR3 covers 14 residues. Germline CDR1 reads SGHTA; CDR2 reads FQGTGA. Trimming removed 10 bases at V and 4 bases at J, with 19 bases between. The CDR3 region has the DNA TGTGCCACCCCGGGAGAACCAAGGGGCACTGAAGCTTTCTTT. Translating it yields CATPGEPRGTEAFF.

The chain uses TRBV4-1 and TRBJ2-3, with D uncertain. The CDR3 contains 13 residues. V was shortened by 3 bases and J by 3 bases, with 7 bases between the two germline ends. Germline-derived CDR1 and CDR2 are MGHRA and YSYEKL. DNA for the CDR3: TGCGCCAGCAGCCAGGGTAGGACAGATACGCAGTATTTT. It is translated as CASSQGRTDTQYF.

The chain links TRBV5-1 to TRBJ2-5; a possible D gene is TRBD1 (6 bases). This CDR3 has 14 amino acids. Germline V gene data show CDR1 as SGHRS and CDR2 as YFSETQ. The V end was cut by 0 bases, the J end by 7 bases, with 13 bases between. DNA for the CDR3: TGCGCCAGCAGCTTGGCCCAAGGGGGTGGGACCCAGTACTTC. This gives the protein CASSLAQGGGTQYF.